These T cell receptor beta chains were read from a single sample in a study of T cell responses to AZD1222 COVID-19 vaccine. The repertoire was sequenced with immunoSEQ multiplex PCR; TCRdb's copy has only in-frame clones and lacks some. The repertoire holds 150,000 or so clones, with roughly 87% as singletons. The source material was peripheral blood, sampled on day 0 of AZD1222 vaccination. All receptors derive from an adult in good health. The conserved cysteine and the conserved F or W are not part of the CDR3 here. Each record gives: J gene, CDR3 length, D gene, V gene, CDR3 protein. The D gene is left open where the match is weak.

>TRBJ1-4|14|TRBD1|TRBV7-2
ASSLYGQGVGEKLF
>TRBJ2-1|17|TRBD2|TRBV6-7
ASSYPDRTSGRSWGEQF
>TRBJ2-1|14|TRBD2|TRBV28
ASSLWGLGGADEQF
>TRBJ1-5|13|TRBD1|TRBV6-5
ASVDRGASNQPQH
>TRBJ2-7|12|-|TRBV4-3
ASSQVYPSYEQY
>TRBJ2-2|14|TRBD2|TRBV4-1
ASSPRTSGRTGELF
>TRBJ2-7|14|TRBD2|TRBV19
ASSMGLGLAGYEQY
>TRBJ1-5|12|-|TRBV4-3
ASSQDSGNQPQH
>TRBJ1-1|9|-|TRBV28
ASSLGRSAF
>TRBJ1-2|13|-|TRBV28
ASSFRRGHNYGYT
>TRBJ2-2|12|-|TRBV7-8
ASSHGVDTGELF
>TRBJ1-4|10|-|TRBV4-2
ASSQLGEKLF
>TRBJ2-1|10|-|TRBV12-3/TRBV12-4
ASSPGTRWQF
>TRBJ2-3|13|TRBD2|TRBV6-2/TRBV6-3
ASSSAAGVTDTQY
>TRBJ2-7|15|TRBD2|TRBV9
ASSVDWAGGPDDEQY
>TRBJ1-5|14|TRBD1|TRBV5-1
ASSLRKDRGLQPQH
>TRBJ2-7|14|-|TRBV21-1
ASRLIGQAVPYEQY
>TRBJ1-2|13|TRBD1|TRBV18
ASSPQGNRGYGYT
>TRBJ2-7|14|-|TRBV4-3
ASSQDLSSPSYEQY
>TRBJ1-5|12|-|TRBV15
ATSGTVLNQPQH
>TRBJ1-5|12|-|TRBV5-6
ASSLGVSNQPQH
>TRBJ1-2|12|-|TRBV7-2
ASSLASVSYGYT
>TRBJ1-3|9|-|TRBV6-5
ASSNGNTIY
>TRBJ1-2|10|TRBD1|TRBV19
ASRKTGEGYT
>TRBJ2-5|9|-|TRBV7-9
ASSLKETQY
>TRBJ2-7|13|TRBD2|TRBV11-2
ASSPTGTSVGGPY
>TRBJ2-6|20|-|TRBV28
ASSLWVPTGPNLLSGANVLT
>TRBJ1-2|13|-|TRBV6-5
ASSYDDRGWGGYT
>TRBJ2-7|12|-|TRBV27
ASSTLEGSYEQY
>TRBJ1-1|11|-|TRBV7-2
ASSLRMNTEAF
>TRBJ1-1|17|TRBD1|TRBV19
ASSTKPGQGPDQDTEAF
>TRBJ2-7|13|TRBD1|TRBV15
ATSRGGDRGYEQY